These 17 T cell receptor beta chains were all obtained from the same sample, sequenced in a study of T cell responses to AZD1222 COVID-19 vaccine (dated by TCRdb to about 2021). The sample's time point label, decoded: baseline before first vaccination. Library creation used the immunoSEQ multiplex PCR assay. TCRdb stores this immuneACCESS table with in-frame sequences only. Part of the clones is absent; in the studies checked, under half of the shortfall reflects unresolved V genes, and no reason is known for the rest. The sample yields 100,000 to 150,000 clones; roughly nine tenths were counted once. The top ten hold approximately 3.1% of the sample. This specimen was peripheral blood, taken on day 0 of AZD1222 vaccination. The receptors here all came from an adult in good health.

The genes are TRBV7-9 and TRBJ1-2, with 9 bases identical to TRBD1. The ends lost 5 bases at V and 7 bases at J; junction bases unmatched: 5. The CDR3 is made up of 13 amino acids. CDR1 is SEHNR, CDR2 FQNEAQ, per germline (reference sequence). The CDR3 sequence: CASSQQGAGGYTF. As DNA, the CDR3 is TGTGCCAGCAGCCAACAGGGGGCGGGTGGCTACACCTTC.

CDR3 protein: CASIPLAPGSYNEQFF. In DNA, the CDR3 is TGTGCCAGCATCCCCCTAGCCCCGGGCTCCTACAATGAGCAGTTCTTC. V and J are TRBV28 and TRBJ2-1; maybe TRBD2 (5 bases). The CDR3 covers 16 residues. Per germline, CDR1 MDHEN and CDR2 SYDVKM. Trimming cost V 7 bases and J 0 bases, with 16 bases left between them.

This chain links TRBV7-2 with TRBJ1-1, with D unresolved. Germline V gene sequence: CDR1 SGHTA, CDR2 FQGNSA. This CDR3 region has 13 residues. The V end was cut by 4 bases, the J end by 7 bases, with 13 bases between. This chain's CDR3 is CASSSWTTIEAFF. CDR3 sequence (DNA): TGTGCCAGCAGCTCCTGGACCACTATTGAAGCTTTCTTT.

The chain carries TRBV6-2 or TRBV6-3 and TRBJ1-5; D is possibly TRBD1 (5 bases). The CDR3 is 14 residues long. Trimming stripped 2 bases from V and 3 bases from J, with 8 bases between. Germline V CDR1 and CDR2: MNHEY, SVGEGT. CDR3 coding DNA: TGTGCCAGCAGTTACCGGGACTTCAATCAGCCCCAGCATTTT. Amino acid sequence: CASSYRDFNQPQHF.

The chain carries TRBV7-8 and TRBJ2-2; no definite D call. Germline assignment: CDR1 SGHVS and CDR2 FQNEAQ. The CDR3 runs 16 residues. The V gene lost 1 base and the J gene lost 0 bases, with 9 bases spanning the gap. The CDR3 DNA is TGTGCCAGCAGCTTAGTGTTGCGCCCGAACACCGGGGAGCTGTTTTTT. Its translation is CASSLVLRPNTGELFF.

The chain carries TRBV30 and TRBJ2-7; D may correspond to TRBD1 or TRBD2 (5 bases each). Germline CDR1 GTSNPN, CDR2 SVGIG (reference sequence). Trimming removed 0 bases from V and 4 bases from J, with 13 bases in between. The CDR3 totals 14 residues. Here the CDR3 DNA reads TGTGCCTGGAGTGTAGGGCAGGGAGATTACGAGCAGTACTTC. Protein product: CAWSVGQGDYEQYF.

In nucleotides, the CDR3 is TGTGCCAGCAGCCCCCCGAGCCCGGGAGGCGAAAAACTGTTTTTT. This encodes CASSPPSPGGEKLFF. This chain joins TRBV11-1 and TRBJ1-4; D is ambiguous. Germline V lookup: CDR1 SGHAT, CDR2 FQDESV (reference sequence). V was cut by 5 bases and J by 8 bases, with 18 bases left in between. The CDR3 spans 15 residues.

The rearrangement uses TRBV20-1 and TRBJ2-7, with no clear D. The germline V gene encodes CDR1 DFQATT and CDR2 SNEGSKA (reference sequence). With 2 bases removed from V and 4 bases from J, the gap between germline ends came to 6 bases. The CDR3 has 11 amino acids. CDR3 in amino acids: CSARFGYEQYF. The CDR3 DNA reads as TGCAGTGCTAGATTCGGGTACGAGCAGTACTTC.

The genes are TRBV27 and TRBJ1-2; a weak D match, TRBD1 (6 bases). This CDR3 is built from 13 residues. The germline CDR1 and CDR2 sequences are MNHEY and SMNVEV (reference sequence). Trimming shortened V by 5 bases and J by 1 base, and 8 bases separated the two germline ends. The CDR3 DNA follows: TGTGCCAGCAGTAGGGGGGGTAACTATGGCTACACCTTC. Translated, it gives CASSRGGNYGYTF.

The V and J genes are TRBV6-2 or TRBV6-3 and TRBJ2-7; 12 nucleotides line up with TRBD2. The CDR3 totals 19 residues. The J segment lost 0 bases and the V segment lost 0 bases, leaving 9 bases of the junction unmatched. Germline assignment: CDR1 MNHEY and CDR2 SVGEGT. CDR3 nucleotide sequence: TGTGCCAGCAGTTACTCCTTCGAAGCGACTAGCGGGAGCTCCTACGAGCAGTACTTC. Protein sequence: CASSYSFEATSGSSYEQYF.

The genes are TRBV25-1 and TRBJ2-7, with 8 bases matching TRBD2. V lost 8 bases to trimming and J lost 3 bases; unmatched junction nucleotides: 12. CDR1 is MGHDK and CDR2 is SYGVNS in the germline V gene. The CDR3 totals 15 residues. CDR3 residues: CASDAPGGGGYEQYF. CDR3 DNA: TGTGCCAGCGACGCCCCCGGGGGGGGAGGCTACGAGCAGTACTTC.

This chain links TRBV2 with TRBJ1-1; D is unclear. The V gene's germline CDR1 is SNHLY and CDR2 FYNNEI. V was shortened by 0 bases and J by 13 bases, with 15 bases between the two germline ends. This CDR3 spans 13 amino acids. For the CDR3, the DNA is TGTGCCAGCAGTGAAGCGGAGGGAAGGAGGGTTTTCTTT. Translation: CASSEAEGRRVFF.

J is TRBJ1-5 and V is TRBV20-1; D unclear. Trimming shortened V by 6 bases and J by 8 bases, and 5 bases separated the two germline ends. In germline, CDR1 is DFQATT, CDR2 SNEGSKA (reference sequence). The CDR3 totals 9 residues. The CDR3 coding sequence is TGCAGTGCCCACGAGCCCCAGCATTTT. Its protein is CSAHEPQHF.

The chain carries TRBV10-3 and TRBJ1-3, with D tentatively TRBD1 (6 bases). V lost 10 bases and J lost 2, with 12 bases in between. The germline gives CDR1 ENHRY, CDR2 SYGVKD. The CDR3 consists of 13 residues. DNA for the CDR3: TGTGCCACCCAGGGGATGACTGGAAACACCATATATTTT. Its protein is CATQGMTGNTIYF.

CDR3 sequence: CASSFLSGTGGYTF. CDR3 DNA sequence: TGTGCCAGCAGTTTTCTCTCAGGTACTGGCGGCTACACCTTC. This rearrangement joins TRBV28 to TRBJ1-2; D is undetermined. Trimming removed 3 bases at V and 8 bases at J, with 16 bases between. Germline loops: CDR1 MDHEN, CDR2 SYDVKM. The CDR3 covers 14 residues.

This chain connects TRBV6-6 to TRBJ1-4; a possible D gene is TRBD1 (5 bases). CDR3 length: 16 residues. Germline V gene lookup returns CDR1 MNHNY and CDR2 SVGAGI (reference sequence). V lost 3 bases, J lost 2 bases, and 13 bases lay in between. The CDR3 sequence is CASSYSSGFTNEKLFF. The CDR3 bases are TGTGCCAGCAGTTATTCATCAGGGTTTACTAATGAAAAACTGTTTTTT.

The CDR3 spells CATNNLPRAPYNEQFF. Here the CDR3 DNA reads TGTGCCACCAATAACCTCCCGAGGGCGCCCTACAATGAGCAGTTCTTC. This chain joins TRBV15 and TRBJ2-1; D possibly corresponds to TRBD2 (5 bases). The CDR3 is 16 amino acids. Germline V gene data show CDR1 as LNHNV and CDR2 as YYDKDF (reference sequence). V lost 7 bases, J lost 2 bases, and 18 bases lay in between. Filled out from reference TRBV15 and TRBJ2-1, the complete variable domain reads DAMVIQNPRYQVTQFGKPVTLSCSQTLNHNVMYWYQQKSSQAPKLLFHYYDKDFNNEADTPDNFQSRRPNTSFCFLDIRSPGLGDTAMYLCATNNLPRAPYNEQFFGPGTRLTVL.